These 5 T cell receptor beta chains were sequenced from one sample in a study of blood T cell repertoires in COVID-19. Only in-frame clones appear in the TCRdb table, and some are missing; sequencing was by immunoSEQ multiplex PCR. The sample lists some 200,000 clones; approximately 80% were seen once. Specimen: PBMCs or T cells enriched from blood (not recorded which). These receptors all stem from a man aged 35 to 55 who had recovered from COVID-19.

Only a few counts were recorded for this clone. V is TRBV19 and J is TRBJ1-2, with TRBD1 matching 7 bases. Looked up from germline, CDR1 is LNHDA and CDR2 is SQIVND (reference sequence). The CDR3 is made up of 14 amino acids. V was clipped by 4 bases and J by 1 base; unmatched bases: 3. For the CDR3, the DNA is TGTGCCAGTAGTACGACAGGGCTTAACTATGGCTACACCTTC. Translating it yields CASSTTGLNYGYTF.

The rearrangement joins TRBV3-1 (or the pseudogene TRBV3-2) to TRBJ2-7, with D possibly matching TRBD2 (6 bases). The CDR3 totals 13 residues. The V gene lost 4 bases and the J gene lost 5 bases, with 12 bases spanning the gap. Per the germline V gene, CDR1 is LGHDT and CDR2 is YNNKEL (reference sequence). The CDR3 DNA follows: TGTGCCAGCAGCCCGACTAGGTCCCACGAGCAGTACTTC. Translated: CASSPTRSHEQYF.

This sequence joins TRBV4-1 and TRBJ2-3; 10 bases line up with TRBD2. The ends lost 3 bases at V and 5 bases at J; junction bases unmatched: 8. The germline gives CDR1 MGHRA, CDR2 YSYEKL. The CDR3 length is 16 residues. For the CDR3, the DNA is TGCGCCAGCAGCCAGAGTATAGCGGGAGGTGTAGATACGCAGTATTTT. It encodes CASSQSIAGGVDTQYF.

The chain joins TRBV4-3 to TRBJ1-6; 9 bases fit TRBD1. With V trimmed by 6 bases and J by 7 bases, 7 bases remained unmatched. The CDR3 sequence is 15 residues long. Germline V gene data show CDR1 as LGHNA and CDR2 as YSLEER. The CDR3 nucleotides are TGCGCCAGCAGGGGGGCGGGACAGGGCAATTCACCCCTCCACTTT. Encoded protein: CASRGAGQGNSPLHF.

This rearrangement joins TRBV7-8 to TRBJ1-1, with TRBD1 as a possible D gene (6 bases). Germline lookup yields CDR1 SGHVS and CDR2 FQNEAQ. This CDR3 is 15 amino acids long. V was clipped by 5 bases and J by 1 base, with 14 bases between them. CDR3 region: CASSPQGRWNTEAFF. The CDR3 bases are TGTGCCAGCAGCCCCCAGGGGCGGTGGAACACTGAAGCTTTCTTT.